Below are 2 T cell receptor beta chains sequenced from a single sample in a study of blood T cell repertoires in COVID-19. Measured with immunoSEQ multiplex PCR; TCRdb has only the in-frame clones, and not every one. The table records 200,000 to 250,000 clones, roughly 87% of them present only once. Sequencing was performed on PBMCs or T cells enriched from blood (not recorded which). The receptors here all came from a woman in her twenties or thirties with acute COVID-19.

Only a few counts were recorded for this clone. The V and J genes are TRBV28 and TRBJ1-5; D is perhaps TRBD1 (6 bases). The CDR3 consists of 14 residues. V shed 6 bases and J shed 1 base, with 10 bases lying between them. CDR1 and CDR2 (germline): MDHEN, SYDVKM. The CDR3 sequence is CASRTGKSNQPQHF. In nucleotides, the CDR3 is TGTGCCAGCAGAACAGGGAAAAGCAATCAGCCCCAGCATTTT.

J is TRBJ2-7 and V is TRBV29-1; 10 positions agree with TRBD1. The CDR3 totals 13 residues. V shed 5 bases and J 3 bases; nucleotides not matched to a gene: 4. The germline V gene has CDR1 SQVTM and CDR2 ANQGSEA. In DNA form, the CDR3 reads TGCAGCGTTCCGGGACAGGGGTACTACGAGCAGTACTTC. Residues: CSVPGQGYYEQYF.